The 25 T cell receptor beta chains given below trace back to one sample, sequenced in a study of CD8 T cells in ankylosing spondylitis. Each CDR3 protein is one row after TCRdb ran MiXCR on the 5' RACE reads. The sample lists 180,000 or so distinct CDR3 sequences; roughly 12% were seen once. The source material was blood, either unsorted or a sorted T cell fraction (not recorded which). Receptors originate from a male donor with ankylosing spondylitis or in good health (not recorded which).

The V gene is TRBV6-1, the J gene TRBJ1-1; 9 positions agree with TRBD1. Germline loops: CDR1 MNHNS, CDR2 SASEGT. The CDR3 runs to 19 residues. With 6 bases clipped from V and 6 bases from J, the junction kept 23 bases outside the gene matches. CDR3 sequence: CASSRAGTGIGKTSPEAFF. The CDR3, as DNA: TGTGCCAGCAGCCGCGCCGGGACAGGGATCGGAAAAACGAGCCCTGAAGCTTTCTTT.

This clonotype was counted between two and nine times. The CDR3 DNA sequence: TGCAGTGCTCCCAATCGGGCCCCGCCGAACACCGGGGAGCTGTTTTTT. It encodes CSAPNRAPPNTGELFF. V is TRBV20-1 and J is TRBJ2-2; D gene unclear. The V and J ends lost 5 bases and 0 bases respectively, with 16 bases between them. The CDR3 contains 16 residues. Germline lookup yields CDR1 DFQATT and CDR2 SNEGSKA (reference sequence).

The chain is built from TRBV2 and TRBJ2-7, with 11 bases aligning to TRBD2. The germline CDR1 and CDR2 sequences are SNHLY and FYNNEI. V was clipped by 6 bases and J by 4 bases; unmatched bases: 5. The CDR3 loop spans 14 amino acids. The CDR3 DNA reads TGTGCCAGCAGCCGACTAGCGGGACAATACGAGCAGTACTTC. Protein: CASSRLAGQYEQYF.

Worth noting for this clonotype: A much bigger clone sits one base away, suggesting this may be a read error. The chain uses TRBV27 and TRBJ1-1, with D tentatively TRBD1 (5 bases). Looked up from germline, CDR1 is MNHEY and CDR2 is SMNVEV (reference sequence). The CDR3 extends over 14 amino acids. The CDR3 is CVSSPSGWGTEAFF. Here the CDR3 DNA reads TGTGTCAGCAGTCCATCAGGGTGGGGCACTGAAGCTTTCTTT.

This clonotype was picked up many times. The chain combines TRBV11-2 with TRBJ2-1; 8 bases agree with TRBD2. The CDR3 contains 14 residues. J lost 8 bases, V lost 6 bases, and 9 bases had no gene match. Per germline, CDR1 SGHAT and CDR2 FQNNGV. The CDR3 here is CASSSGTRGYEQFF. The CDR3 DNA follows: TGTGCCAGCAGTTCCGGGACTAGAGGGTATGAGCAGTTCTTC.

This clonotype was recorded many times. The V and J genes are TRBV5-4 and TRBJ2-5, with D possibly being TRBD1 (6 bases). Trimming cost V 6 bases and J 2 bases, with 14 bases left between them. Germline assignment: CDR1 SGHNT and CDR2 YYREEE (reference sequence). CDR3 length: 14 amino acids. CDR3 protein: CASTKGTRQETQYF. The CDR3 DNA reads TGTGCCAGCACGAAAGGGACACGACAAGAGACCCAGTACTTC.

CDR3 nucleotides: TGTGCCAGCAGCTTAGGACAGGGTTCTGGGGCCAACGTCCTGACTTTC. Translating it yields CASSLGQGSGANVLTF. This chain joins TRBV7-9 and TRBJ2-6; 7 bases line up with TRBD1. CDR1 is SEHNR, CDR2 FQNEAQ, per germline (reference sequence). After removal of 1 base from V and 1 base from J, the junction contained 1 base not matched to a gene. The CDR3 length is 16 residues.

The J gene is TRBJ1-2, the V gene TRBV11-2, with D hard to call. CDR1 is SGHAT, CDR2 FQNNGV, per germline. This CDR3 has 16 amino acids. Trimming removed 1 base from V and 0 bases from J, with 12 bases in between. The CDR3: CASSLVGRRANYGYTF. The CDR3 DNA is TGTGCCAGCAGCTTAGTCGGCAGGCGGGCTAACTATGGCTACACCTTC.

This clonotype appeared many times. The gene calls are TRBV20-1 and TRBJ2-3; 10 bases are a match to TRBD2. Trimming removed 2 bases from V and 4 bases from J; junction bases left unmatched: 0. The CDR3 totals 13 residues. CDR1 is DFQATT, CDR2 SNEGSKA, per germline (reference sequence). The CDR3 loop reads CSARLAGADTQYF. The CDR3 DNA is TGCAGTGCTAGACTAGCGGGAGCAGATACGCAGTATTTT.

This clonotype was picked up many times. CDR3 bases: TGTGCCAGCAGCTTCGCGGGGGGAAGATTATACAATGAGCAGTTCTTC. Residues: CASSFAGGRLYNEQFF. This chain joins TRBV7-2 and TRBJ2-1, with 8 nucleotides matching TRBD2. Trimming removed 3 bases from V and 4 bases from J; junction bases left unmatched: 8. Germline lookup yields CDR1 SGHTA and CDR2 FQGNSA. There are 16 residues in the CDR3.

This clonotype showed up many times. The chain links TRBV2 to TRBJ1-5, with TRBD1 identical over 10 bases. J gave up 1 base and V 6 bases, and 3 bases lay outside the gene matches. Germline CDR1 is SNHLY and CDR2 is FYNNEI. The CDR3 is 15 amino acids. The CDR3 here is CASRRTGGSNQPQHF. The CDR3 DNA reads TGTGCCAGCAGGAGGACAGGGGGGAGCAATCAGCCCCAGCATTTT.

Note on this clonotype: This may be a read error, as it is one base from a much larger clone. The J gene is TRBJ2-2, the V gene TRBV27, with D uncertain. V dropped 5 bases and J dropped 6 bases, with 10 bases sitting between them. Germline CDR1 MNHEY, CDR2 SMNVEV (reference sequence). The CDR3 consists of 13 residues. The CDR3 reads CASSLPISGELFF. DNA of the CDR3: TGTGCCAGCAGTCTCCCTATTTCCGGGGAGCTGTTTTTT.

With respect to this clonotype: Since a much larger clone is just one base distant, this may be a read error. The rearrangement links TRBV10-1 to TRBJ2-2, with 8 positions matching TRBD2. The J segment lost 3 bases and the V segment lost 10 bases, leaving 16 bases of the junction unmatched. The CDR3 loop spans 17 amino acids. Germline V CDR1 and CDR2: WNHNN, SYGVQD (reference sequence). CDR3 sequence reads: CATSSNGRARDTGELFF. CDR3 DNA sequence: TGCGCCACCTCTTCTAACGGGAGGGCCCGAGACACCGGGGAGCTGTTTTTT.

This clonotype has a count of ten or more. This chain connects TRBV25-1 to TRBJ2-3; TRBD2 agrees at 13 bases. V lost 3 bases to trimming and J lost 3 bases; unmatched junction nucleotides: 6. Germline V gives CDR1 MGHDK, CDR2 SYGVNS. The CDR3 totals 17 residues. The CDR3 reads CASSDPWTSGGTDTQYF. The CDR3 DNA sequence: TGTGCCAGCAGTGACCCCTGGACTAGCGGGGGTACAGATACGCAGTATTTT.

The rearrangement joins TRBV20-1 to TRBJ1-5, with TRBD1 identical over 8 bases. The CDR3 contains 16 residues. CDR1 is DFQATT, CDR2 SNEGSKA, per germline (reference sequence). V shed 5 bases, J shed 6 bases, and the junction held 15 bases outside the gene matches. CDR3 nucleotide sequence: TGCAGTGCTCCCGTAAATTGGCAGGGGGCGAGTCAGCCCCAGCATTTT. Amino acids: CSAPVNWQGASQPQHF.

This clonotype was counted at least ten times. The chain couples TRBV29-1 to TRBJ2-3, with 12 positions matching TRBD2. J lost 6 bases, V lost 6 bases, and 4 bases had no gene match. This CDR3 region has 13 residues. In germline, CDR1 is SQVTM, CDR2 ANQGSEA. The CDR3 bases are TGCAGCGTCCTAGCGGGAGGGTTGGATACGCAGTATTTT. The encoded protein is CSVLAGGLDTQYF.

This clonotype was seen repeatedly, ten times or more. The genes are TRBV5-8 and TRBJ2-1; D uncertain. Deletions cut 6 bases from V and 4 bases from J, with 20 bases between. The CDR3 length is 16 residues. CDR1 is SGHTS and CDR2 is YDEGEE in the germline V gene. The CDR3: CASILESRLGYNEQFF. In nucleotides, the CDR3 is TGTGCCAGCATCCTGGAATCGAGACTCGGATACAATGAGCAGTTCTTC.

As for this clonotype: One end of the junction is discordant with germline, which a read error may explain. This rearrangement joins TRBV15 to TRBJ2-3; the D is unclear. Germline values: CDR1 LNHNV, CDR2 YYDKDF (reference sequence). This CDR3 contains 13 residues. This chain's CDR3 is CVTSRDKADTQYF. Here the CDR3 DNA reads TGTGTCACCAGCAGAGATAAGGCAGATACGCAGTATTTT. The full variable domain, with the rest looked up from reference TRBV15 and TRBJ2-3, is DAMVIQNPRYQVTQFGKPVTLSCSQTLNHNVMYWYQQKSSQAPKLLFHYYDKDFNNEADTPDNFQSRRPNTSFCFLDIRSPGLGDTAMYLCVTSRDKADTQYFGPGTRLTVL.

In this sample, this clonotype turned up a few times. V usage is TRBV27 and J usage is TRBJ2-2; 11 bases align to TRBD2. Germline V gene data show CDR1 as MNHEY and CDR2 as SMNVEV (reference sequence). This CDR3 spans 20 amino acids. J gave up 6 bases and V 7 bases, and 22 bases lay outside the gene matches. The CDR3 spells CASTRPLGLAGALGPGELFF. In DNA, the CDR3 is TGTGCCAGCACTCGTCCCCTTGGACTAGCGGGTGCCCTGGGTCCCGGGGAGCTGTTTTTT.

This rearrangement joins TRBV9 to TRBJ2-2, with a possible D match to TRBD1 (5 bases). The CDR3 totals 16 residues. Germline-derived CDR1 and CDR2 are SGDLS and YYNGEE. V shed 0 bases and J shed 4 bases, with 13 bases lying between them. This CDR3 reads CASSVGAGLGTGELFF. CDR3 nucleotide sequence: TGTGCCAGCAGCGTAGGGGCAGGGTTGGGCACCGGGGAGCTGTTTTTT.

This clonotype was found many times. This chain links TRBV14 with TRBJ1-3; no definite D call. Per germline, CDR1 SGHDN and CDR2 FVKESK. The CDR3 totals 13 residues. V lost 6 bases and J lost 4, with 10 bases in between. This CDR3 reads CASRVSGGNTIYF. The CDR3 DNA sequence: TGTGCCAGCAGGGTAAGCGGCGGAAACACCATATATTTT.

This clonotype has a count of ten or more. The J gene is TRBJ2-1, the V gene TRBV29-1, with TRBD2 matching over 16 bases. From germline, CDR1 is SQVTM and CDR2 ANQGSEA. This CDR3 is 17 amino acids long. Unmatched junction bases numbered 5, after V lost 6 bases and J lost 0 bases. CDR3 sequence (DNA): TGCAGCGTCGGGACTAGCGGGAGGGGGAGCTCCTACAATGAGCAGTTCTTC. This sequence encodes CSVGTSGRGSSYNEQFF.

In this sample, this clonotype turned up many times. The chain links TRBV6-5 to TRBJ2-3; 8 bases map to TRBD2. Trimming took 7 bases from V and 0 from J; bases not matched to a gene: 9. The CDR3 consists of 16 residues. The V gene's germline CDR1 is MNHEY and CDR2 SVGAGI. CDR3 in DNA: TGTGCCAGCACTTCATCGCGGGGGGAAAGCACAGATACGCAGTATTTT. It codes for CASTSSRGESTDTQYF.

This clonotype was recorded many times. The rearrangement joins TRBV6-5 to TRBJ1-1; D gene unclear. Trimming took 6 bases from V and 5 from J, leaving 16 bases between them. The CDR3 totals 14 residues. Germline V lookup: CDR1 MNHEY, CDR2 SVGAGI. DNA of the CDR3: TGTGCCAGCAGGAACTCGGGAACCAATACTGAAGCTTTCTTT. This sequence encodes CASRNSGTNTEAFF.

This clonotype was found a few times. The chain recombines TRBV11-2 with TRBJ2-7; 9 nucleotides align to TRBD1. CDR3 length: 14 residues. In germline, CDR1 is SGHAT, CDR2 FQNNGV. With V trimmed by 5 bases and J by 7 bases, 9 bases remained unmatched. CDR3 amino acids: CASSTGTGSNEQYF. The CDR3 bases are TGTGCCAGCAGCACAGGGACAGGGTCAAATGAGCAGTACTTC.